Sequencing of this TCR beta chain was carried out in a study of CD8 T cells in Susac syndrome. Random hexamers were used to reverse transcribe 0.5 to 1 ug of RNA. immunoSEQ multiplex PCR amplified TCR beta CDR3 across 54 Vbeta, 13 Jbeta. TCRdb redid the calling of the immunoSEQ multiplex PCR reads with MiXCR, one entry per CDR3 protein. This sample has about 290,000 distinct CDR3 sequences, with about 82% found just once. CDR1 and CDR2 from the germline V gene are MDHEN and SYDVKM. V was trimmed by 6 bases and J by 0 bases, leaving 9 bases between them. The CDR3 loop spans 15 amino acids. General study points: The number of individuals included in the study's TCR sequencing and HLA analysis was acknowledged as relatively small.

To note about this clonotype: Its antigen remains unknown.

In blood CD8+ and CD4+ T cells, TCR beta underwent sequencing. The sample was CD8+ T cells from PBMCs. This TCR was recovered from a human donor with multiple sclerosis. V gene TRBV28 combines with J gene TRBJ2-6; the D is unclear. As DNA, the CDR3 is TGTGCCAGCAGGCCTACAGACTCTGGGGCCAACGTCCTGACTTTC. It encodes CASRPTDSGANVLTF. Based on the CDR3 plus reference TRBV28 and TRBJ2-6, the full variable domain is DVKVTQSSRYLVKRTGEKVFLECVQDMDHENMFWYRQDPGLGLRLIYFSYDVKMKEKGDIPEGYSVSREKKERFSLILESASTNQTSMYLCASRPTDSGANVLTFGAGSRLTVL.